The entry below gives a single TCR beta chain sequence along with its context. Its antigen is currently unknown. This record belongs to a study of T cell repertoires in cytomegalovirus infection. As for the study in general: Public TCR beta signature analysis indicated the presence of both CMV infection and matching HLA type. Study results and limitations: Clonotype analysis showed dominance of the ex vivo response by HLA-C-restricted CMV-specific TCR beta clonotypes. The study identified carriers of CMV plus the relevant HLA from cumulative public TCR beta family frequency.

From the reads, TCRdb called clonotypes with MiXCR, one entry per CDR3 protein. In the table there are more than 250,000 distinct CDR3 sequences, roughly 13% of which are singletons. This CDR3 spans 15 amino acids. Germline V gene data show CDR1 as SGHAT and CDR2 as FQNNGV. V lost 5 bases, J lost 0 bases, and 14 bases lay in between. The V and J genes are TRBV11-2 and TRBJ2-7; no clear D gene. Material: PBMCs. The TCR was taken from a human donor in good health (CMV status not recorded). Some clones in this sample may be carry-over from other donors' samples. For the CDR3, the DNA is TGTGCCAGCAGCCGTGCCCCTGGCAGCTCCTACGAGCAGTACTTC. It is translated as CASSRAPGSSYEQYF.